This T cell receptor beta chain was retrieved from a study of blood T cell repertoires in COVID-19. A few counts support this clone. Profiled with immunoSEQ multiplex PCR; TCRdb holds only in-frame clones, not every one. The sample consists of 150,000 to 200,000 clones, more than 75% of them appearing once. CDR1 is KGHDR, CDR2 SFDVKD, per germline. This CDR3 has 13 amino acids. Between the trimmed V and J ends, which lost 2 bases and 4 bases, there was a span of 8 bases. The source material was peripheral blood. This chain joins TRBV24-1 and TRBJ2-7; D may be TRBD1 (6 bases). The receptor's source is a man between 70 and 80 years old with acute or convalescent COVID-19. The DNA of the CDR3 is TGTGCCACCAGTGATTCGGGACATTACGAGCAGTACTTC. This codes for CATSDSGHYEQYF.